The clone carrying this T cell receptor (beta chain) was recorded only once. Germline V gives CDR1 MGHRA, CDR2 YSYEKL. V was clipped by 5 bases and J by 4 bases; unmatched bases: 9. This CDR3 spans 16 amino acids. Here immunoSEQ multiplex PCR was the method, and the copy in TCRdb shows in-frame clones only, minus some. The table lists 22,000 or so clones, about 85% of them singletons. The sample originates from a study of T cells in tuberculosis. Regarding time point: new active TB diagnosis, blood taken before or within 7 days of starting treatment. The chain combines TRBV4-1 with TRBJ2-1; 9 bases agree with TRBD2. The sample here was PBMCs, taken at tuberculosis diagnosis. The clonotype was recovered from an adult with tuberculosis. DNA of the CDR3: TGCGCCAGCAGCAAATTCGGACTAGCGCTTTACAATGAGCAGTTCTTC. Protein product: CASSKFGLALYNEQFF.